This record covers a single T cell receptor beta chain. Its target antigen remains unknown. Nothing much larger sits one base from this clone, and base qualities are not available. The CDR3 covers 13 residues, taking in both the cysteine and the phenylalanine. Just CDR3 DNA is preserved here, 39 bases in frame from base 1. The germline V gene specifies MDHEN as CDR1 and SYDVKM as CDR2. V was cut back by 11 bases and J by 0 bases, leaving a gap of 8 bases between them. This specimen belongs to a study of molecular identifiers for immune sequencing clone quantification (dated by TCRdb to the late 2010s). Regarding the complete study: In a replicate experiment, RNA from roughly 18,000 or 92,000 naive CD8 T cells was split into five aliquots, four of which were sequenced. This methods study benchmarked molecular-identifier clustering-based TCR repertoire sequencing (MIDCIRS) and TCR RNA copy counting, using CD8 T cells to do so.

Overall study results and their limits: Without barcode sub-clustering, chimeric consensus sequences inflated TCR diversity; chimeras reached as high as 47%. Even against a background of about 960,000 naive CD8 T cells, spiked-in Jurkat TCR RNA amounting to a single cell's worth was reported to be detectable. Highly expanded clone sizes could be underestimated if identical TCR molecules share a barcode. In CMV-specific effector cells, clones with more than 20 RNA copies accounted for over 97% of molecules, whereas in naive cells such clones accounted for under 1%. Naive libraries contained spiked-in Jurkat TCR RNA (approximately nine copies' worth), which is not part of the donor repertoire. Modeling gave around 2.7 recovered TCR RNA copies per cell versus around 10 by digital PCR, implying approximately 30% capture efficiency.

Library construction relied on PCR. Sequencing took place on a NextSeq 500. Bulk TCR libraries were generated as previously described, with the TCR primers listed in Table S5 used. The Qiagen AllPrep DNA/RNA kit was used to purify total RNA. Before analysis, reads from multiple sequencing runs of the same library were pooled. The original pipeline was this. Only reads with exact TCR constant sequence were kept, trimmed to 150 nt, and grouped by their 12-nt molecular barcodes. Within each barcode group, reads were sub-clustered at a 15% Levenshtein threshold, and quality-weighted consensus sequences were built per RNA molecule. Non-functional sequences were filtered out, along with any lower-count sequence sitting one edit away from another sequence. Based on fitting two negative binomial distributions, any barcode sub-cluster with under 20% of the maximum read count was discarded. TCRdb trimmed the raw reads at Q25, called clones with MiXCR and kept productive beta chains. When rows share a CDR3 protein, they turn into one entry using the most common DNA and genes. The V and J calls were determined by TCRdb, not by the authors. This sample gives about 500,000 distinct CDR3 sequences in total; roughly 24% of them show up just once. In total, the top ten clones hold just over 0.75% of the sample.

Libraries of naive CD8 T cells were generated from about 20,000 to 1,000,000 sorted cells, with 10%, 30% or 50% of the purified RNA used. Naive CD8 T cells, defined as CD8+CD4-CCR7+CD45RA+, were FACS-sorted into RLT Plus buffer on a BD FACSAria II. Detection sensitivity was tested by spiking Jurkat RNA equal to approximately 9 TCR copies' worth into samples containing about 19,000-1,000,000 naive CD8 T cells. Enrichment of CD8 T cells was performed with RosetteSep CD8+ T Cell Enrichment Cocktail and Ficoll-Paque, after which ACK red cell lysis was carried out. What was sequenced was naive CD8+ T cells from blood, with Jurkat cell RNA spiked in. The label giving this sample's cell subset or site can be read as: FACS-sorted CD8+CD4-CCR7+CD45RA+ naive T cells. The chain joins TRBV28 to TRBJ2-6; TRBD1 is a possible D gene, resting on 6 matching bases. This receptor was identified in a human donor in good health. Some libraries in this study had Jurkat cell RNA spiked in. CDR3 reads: CAQQGSGANVLTF. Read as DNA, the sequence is TGTGCCCAACAGGGCTCTGGGGCCAACGTCCTGACTTTC. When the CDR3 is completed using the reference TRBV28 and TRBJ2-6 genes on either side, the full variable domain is DVKVTQSSRYLVKRTGEKVFLECVQDMDHENMFWYRQDPGLGLRLIYFSYDVKMKEKGDIPEGYSVSREKKERFSLILESASTNQTSMYLCAQQGSGANVLTFGAGSRLTVL.